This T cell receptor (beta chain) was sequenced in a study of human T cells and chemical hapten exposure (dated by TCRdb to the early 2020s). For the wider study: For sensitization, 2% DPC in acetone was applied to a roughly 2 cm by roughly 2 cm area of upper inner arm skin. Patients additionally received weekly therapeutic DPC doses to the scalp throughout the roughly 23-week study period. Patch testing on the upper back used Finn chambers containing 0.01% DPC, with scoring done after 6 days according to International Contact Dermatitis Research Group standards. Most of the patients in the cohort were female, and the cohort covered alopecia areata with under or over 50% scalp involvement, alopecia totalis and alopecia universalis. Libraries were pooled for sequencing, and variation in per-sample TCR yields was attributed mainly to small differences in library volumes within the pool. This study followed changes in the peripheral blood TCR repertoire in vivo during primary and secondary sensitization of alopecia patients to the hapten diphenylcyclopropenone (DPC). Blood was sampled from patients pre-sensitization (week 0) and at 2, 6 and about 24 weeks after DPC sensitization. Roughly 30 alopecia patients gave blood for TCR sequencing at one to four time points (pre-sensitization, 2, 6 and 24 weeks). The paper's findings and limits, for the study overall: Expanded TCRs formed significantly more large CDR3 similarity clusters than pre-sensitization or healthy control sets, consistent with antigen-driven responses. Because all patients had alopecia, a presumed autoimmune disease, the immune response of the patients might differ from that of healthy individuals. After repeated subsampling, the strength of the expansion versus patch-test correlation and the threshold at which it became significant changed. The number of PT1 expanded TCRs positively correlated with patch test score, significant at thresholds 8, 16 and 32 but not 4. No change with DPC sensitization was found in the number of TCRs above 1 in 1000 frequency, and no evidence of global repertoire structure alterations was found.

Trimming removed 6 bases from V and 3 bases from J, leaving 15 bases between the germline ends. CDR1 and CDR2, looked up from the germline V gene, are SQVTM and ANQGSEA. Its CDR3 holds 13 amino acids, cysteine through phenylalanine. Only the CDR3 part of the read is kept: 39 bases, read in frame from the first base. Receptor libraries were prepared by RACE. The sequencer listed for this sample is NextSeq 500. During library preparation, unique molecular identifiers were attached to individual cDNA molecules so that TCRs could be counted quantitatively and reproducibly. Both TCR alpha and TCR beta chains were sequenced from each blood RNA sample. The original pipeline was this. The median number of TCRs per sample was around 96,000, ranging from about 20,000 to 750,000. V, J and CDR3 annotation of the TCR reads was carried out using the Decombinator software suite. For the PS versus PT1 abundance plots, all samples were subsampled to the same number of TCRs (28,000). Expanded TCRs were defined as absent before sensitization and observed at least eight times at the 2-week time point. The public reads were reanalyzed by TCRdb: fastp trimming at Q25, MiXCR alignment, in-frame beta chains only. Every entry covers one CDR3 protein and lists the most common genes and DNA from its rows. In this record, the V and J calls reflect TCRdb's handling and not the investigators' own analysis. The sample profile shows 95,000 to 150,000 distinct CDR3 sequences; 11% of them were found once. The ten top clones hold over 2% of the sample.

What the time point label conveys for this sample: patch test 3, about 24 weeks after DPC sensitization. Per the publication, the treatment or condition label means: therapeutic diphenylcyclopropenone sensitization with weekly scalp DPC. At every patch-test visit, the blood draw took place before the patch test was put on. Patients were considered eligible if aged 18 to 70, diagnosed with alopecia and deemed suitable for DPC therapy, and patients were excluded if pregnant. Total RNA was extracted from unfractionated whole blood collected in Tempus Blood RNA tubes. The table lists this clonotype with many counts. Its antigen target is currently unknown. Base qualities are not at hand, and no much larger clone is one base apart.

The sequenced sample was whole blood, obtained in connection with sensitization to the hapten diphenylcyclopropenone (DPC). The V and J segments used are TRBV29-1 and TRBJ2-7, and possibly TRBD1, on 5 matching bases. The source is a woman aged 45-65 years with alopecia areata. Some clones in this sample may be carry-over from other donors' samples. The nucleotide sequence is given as TGCAGCGTGGCCTTTGGGGCTTTCTACGAGCAGTACTTC. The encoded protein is CSVAFGAFYEQYF.